This TCR beta chain came from a study of T cell changes during pregnancy in multiple sclerosis. Clones were read by immunoSEQ multiplex PCR, and TCRdb kept only the in-frame ones, dropping some. The sample holds 65,000 to 80,000 clones, roughly 93% seen once. Trimming removed 1 base from V and 0 bases from J, with 13 bases in between. The V gene's germline CDR1 is SGHNT and CDR2 YENEEA. The CDR3 totals 17 residues. The J gene is TRBJ2-1, the V gene TRBV11-3; a possible D gene is TRBD2 (5 bases). Sequenced here: peripheral blood, sampled in the first trimester of pregnancy. The TCR sequence derives from a female donor with multiple sclerosis, enrolled in a pregnancy study. This chain's CDR3 is CASSLGQRRSSYNEQFF. The CDR3 DNA sequence: TGTGCCAGCAGCTTAGGGCAGCGGAGGAGCTCCTACAATGAGCAGTTCTTC. The whole variable domain, remainder taken from reference TRBV11-3 and TRBJ2-1, is EAGVVQSPRYKIIEKKQPVAFWCNPISGHNTLYWYLQNLGQGPELLIRYENEEAVDDSQLPKDRFSAERLKGVDSTLKIQPAELGDSAVYLCASSLGQRRSSYNEQFFGPGTRLTVL.